This TCR beta chain is from a study of control samples from healthy donors and cancer patients. Repertoires were generated with immunoSEQ multiplex PCR, while TCRdb's copy carries only in-frame clones and drops some. The sample includes fewer than 85,000 clones, around 93% of them seen just once. The CDR3 is made up of 13 amino acids. V lost 8 bases and J lost 6; bases outside the gene matches: 7. Looked up from germline, CDR1 is WSHSY and CDR2 is SAAADI. This clone has more than one count but fewer than ten. The source is a woman aged 25 to 45 in good health. This chain links TRBV10-2 with TRBJ1-1; 9 nucleotides align to TRBD1. Sequencing was done on a sample of blood. The CDR3 nucleotides are TGCGCCAGCGGGACGGACAGGGGCGCTGAAGCTTTCTTT. As protein: CASGTDRGAEAFF.